The table lists the clone carrying this T cell receptor beta chain with many counts. Its antigen remains unknown. V dropped 6 bases and J dropped 4; count of bases not matched to a gene: 15. This CDR3 has 16 amino acids. Germline values: CDR1 DFQATT, CDR2 SNEGSKA (reference sequence). The authors built TCR beta libraries using iRepertoire HTBI primers and Arm-PCR of CDR3 regions. MiXCR was run by TCRdb on the multiplex PCR reads, yielding one entry per CDR3 protein. Among a few hundred thousand distinct CDR3 sequences listed, roughly 22% were seen once. This sample's time point: persistent/refractory GD, antithyroid drugs over 5 years with positive TRAb. With RNA extracted from PBMCs as input, the TCR library was made. The guidelines of the American Thyroid Association were the basis for diagnosing Graves' disease. Xi'an, China, was home to the endocrinology department that provided patients. The data stem from a study of regulatory T cells in long-lasting Graves disease. Broader study findings: Accuracy was perhaps lowered by the small sample size.

The rearrangement joins TRBV20-1 to TRBJ1-2, with TRBD1 matching 9 bases. The source was peripheral blood mononuclear cells (PBMCs), collected when the disease was refractory, from a patient treated with antithyroid drugs. The sequence derives from a female donor with Graves disease. The CDR3 reads CSAQGDREVWGYGYTF. The CDR3 region has the DNA TGCAGTGCGCAGGGGGACAGGGAGGTATGGGGCTATGGCTACACCTTC.